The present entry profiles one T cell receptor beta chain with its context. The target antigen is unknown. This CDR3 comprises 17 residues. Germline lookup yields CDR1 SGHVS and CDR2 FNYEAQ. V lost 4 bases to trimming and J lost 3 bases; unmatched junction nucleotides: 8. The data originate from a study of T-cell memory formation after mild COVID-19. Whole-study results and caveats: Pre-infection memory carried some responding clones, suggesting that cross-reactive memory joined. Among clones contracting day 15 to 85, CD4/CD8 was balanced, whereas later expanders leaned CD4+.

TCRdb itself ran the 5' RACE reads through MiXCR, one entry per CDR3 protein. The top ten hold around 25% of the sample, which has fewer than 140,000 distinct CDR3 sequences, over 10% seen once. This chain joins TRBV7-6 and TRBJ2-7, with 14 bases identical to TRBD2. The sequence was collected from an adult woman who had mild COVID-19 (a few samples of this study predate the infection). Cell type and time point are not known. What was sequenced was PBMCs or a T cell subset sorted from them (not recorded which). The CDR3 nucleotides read TGTGCCAGCAGCTCCCCGGGACTAGCGGGAGAAATCTACGAGCAGTACTTC. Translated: CASSSPGLAGEIYEQYF.